One sample yielded the 11 T cell receptor beta chains listed below, sequenced in a study of blood T cell repertoires in COVID-19. The repertoire was sequenced with immunoSEQ multiplex PCR; TCRdb's copy has only in-frame clones and lacks some. The table includes around 100,000 clones, about 85% detected once. Material for sequencing was peripheral blood. The receptors here all came from a middle-aged man with acute or convalescent COVID-19.

Here the CDR3 DNA reads TGTGCCAGCGGACCGCGGGGAAGCGAGAACACCGGGGAGCTGTTTTTT. Amino acids: CASGPRGSENTGELFF. The J gene is TRBJ2-2, the V gene TRBV7-3; D perhaps matches TRBD2 (6 bases). Germline V CDR1 and CDR2: SGHTA, FQGTGA. The V gene lost 8 bases and the J gene lost 1 base, with 17 bases spanning the gap. The CDR3 totals 16 residues. Full variable domain (missing parts from reference TRBV7-3 and TRBJ2-2): GAGVSQTPSNKVTEKGKYVELRCDPISGHTALYWYRQSLGQGPEFLIYFQGTGAADDSGLPNDRFFAVRPEGSVSTLKIQRTERGDSAVYLCASGPRGSENTGELFFGEGSRLTVL.

The chain joins TRBV6-6 to TRBJ2-2, with TRBD1 as a possible D gene (6 bases). With 6 bases removed from V and 4 bases from J, the gap between germline ends came to 9 bases. CDR1 is MNHNY, CDR2 SVGAGI, per germline (reference sequence). CDR3 length: 13 amino acids. This CDR3 reads CASSGQTTGELFF. DNA for the CDR3: TGTGCCAGCAGCGGACAGACCACCGGGGAGCTGTTTTTT.

The CDR3 DNA follows: TGTGCCAGCTCCCCTAACCCAGGACATACTCAAGAGACCCAGTACTTC. It encodes CASSPNPGHTQETQYF. This chain connects TRBV18 to TRBJ2-5, with D perhaps matching TRBD1 (5 bases). The V gene's germline CDR1 is KGHSH and CDR2 LQKENI. Deletions cut 6 bases from V and 2 bases from J, with 19 bases between. This CDR3 has 16 amino acids.

V and J are TRBV6-2 or TRBV6-3 and TRBJ2-4; 7 bases fit TRBD1. Trimming at V came to 2 bases and at J to 3 bases, leaving 4 bases not matched to a gene. CDR1 is MNHEY and CDR2 is SVGEGT in the germline V gene. This CDR3 comprises 15 residues. The CDR3, as DNA: TGTGCCAGCAGTTACGGTGACAGGGACAAAAACATTCAGTACTTC. It encodes CASSYGDRDKNIQYF.

This chain connects TRBV2 to TRBJ2-7, with D possibly TRBD1 on 6 matching bases. The germline CDR1 and CDR2 sequences are SNHLY and FYNNEI. There are 17 residues in the CDR3. V was pared by 4 bases and J by 1 base, with 20 bases between. The CDR3 loop is CASSVPYGQPLSYEQYF. The CDR3 DNA reads TGTGCCAGCAGTGTGCCTTACGGACAGCCTCTTTCCTACGAGCAGTACTTC.

In its sample, this clone was seen a few times. The gene calls are TRBV5-6 and TRBJ2-7; maybe TRBD2 (5 bases). This CDR3 has 14 amino acids. Germline CDR1 reads SGHDT; CDR2 reads YYEEEE. Trimming took off 2 bases at V and 6 bases at J, with 15 bases between the two ends. The CDR3: CASSFLSRVTEQYF. For the CDR3, the DNA is TGTGCCAGCAGCTTTCTTTCGAGGGTTACCGAGCAGTACTTC.

This sequence joins TRBV6-1 and TRBJ1-2; D not resolved. This CDR3 comprises 16 residues. Trimming took off 0 bases at V and 6 bases at J, with 17 bases between the two ends. The germline gives CDR1 MNHNS, CDR2 SASEGT. The CDR3 reads CASSEAGANLVHGYTF. Here the CDR3 DNA reads TGTGCCAGCAGTGAAGCAGGAGCAAACCTGGTACATGGCTACACCTTC.

The V gene is TRBV24-1, the J gene TRBJ1-3, with D hard to call. CDR3 length equals 12 residues. V was trimmed by 4 bases and J by 4 bases, leaving 4 bases between them. Germline loops: CDR1 KGHDR, CDR2 SFDVKD. The CDR3 DNA sequence: TGTGCCACCAGTGAAGCCGGAAACACCATATATTTT. Its translation is CATSEAGNTIYF.

Comments on this clone: One end of the junction is discordant with germline, which a read error may explain. J is TRBJ2-7 and V is TRBV5-5; TRBD1 is a possible D gene (6 bases). This CDR3 spans 15 amino acids. The germline V gene encodes CDR1 SGHKS and CDR2 YYEKEE (reference sequence). CDR3 in amino acids: CASSLQGTSSYKQYF. The CDR3, as DNA: TGTGCCAGCAGCTTACAGGGAACCTCATCCTACAAGCAGTACTTC.

This chain connects TRBV18 to TRBJ1-1, with D possibly being TRBD1 (5 bases). Germline loops: CDR1 KGHSH, CDR2 LQKENI. This CDR3 has 15 residues. Trimming stripped 0 bases from V and 4 bases from J, with 12 bases between. The CDR3 here is CASSPPWRDATEAFF. The CDR3 DNA reads TGTGCCAGCTCACCACCGTGGAGGGACGCCACTGAAGCTTTCTTT.

The chain recombines TRBV7-9 with TRBJ2-5, with a possible D match to TRBD2 (6 bases). The CDR3 runs to 15 residues. Germline CDR1 SEHNR, CDR2 FQNEAQ (reference sequence). V was cut by 4 bases and J by 2 bases, with 14 bases left in between. Written as DNA, the CDR3 is TGTGCCAGCAGCTCCGGGGACTGGATTCAAGAGACCCAGTACTTC. Translation: CASSSGDWIQETQYF.